The sequence of this T cell receptor beta chain was determined in a study of OX40 agonist ivuxolimab in advanced cancers. Turning to the study itself: Patients took ivuxolimab, an agonistic anti-OX40 (CD134) antibody.

The CDR3 runs to 14 residues. V lost 6 bases to trimming and J lost 9 bases, with 15 bases between them. Germline assignment: CDR1 MNHEY and CDR2 SVGAGI. Drawing of blood for sampling happened at baseline, at cycle 4 day 1, and at cycle 7 day 1. Profiled with immunoSEQ multiplex PCR; TCRdb holds only in-frame clones, not every one. Of around 50,000 clones listed, more than 80% are singletons. This clone was seen a handful of times. Its cognate antigen is unknown. General study findings and limits: Antigen specificity remained undetermined for the expanded peripheral T cells.

The chain combines TRBV6-5 with TRBJ1-6; D may be TRBD1 (6 bases). Source: CD4+ or CD8+ T cells sorted from blood, taken in a trial of the OX40 agonist ivuxolimab. The origin of this receptor is an adult with an advanced solid tumor such as melanoma, head and neck, liver or kidney cancer. In DNA, the CDR3 is TGTGCCAGCAGCCCTGGGACACTGATTTCACCCCTCCACTTT. This sequence encodes CASSPGTLISPLHF.